This entry lists 16 T cell receptor beta chains sequenced from one sample in a study of T cells in Graves' hyperthyroidism and ophthalmopathy. Amplified regions were TCR beta CDR3 sequences from RNA transcripts. A set of HTBI primers served as the primers for a first-round RT-PCR of the TCR CDR3. TCRdb reprocessed the multiplex PCR reads via MiXCR and lists one record per CDR3 protein. The profile shows 190,000 or so distinct CDR3 sequences, about 18% of them singletons. Sample: blood. Every receptor here comes from a man in his forties with Graves' hyperthyroidism.

This chain uses TRBV2 with TRBJ2-1; tentatively, D is TRBD2 (5 bases). The CDR3 covers 13 residues. Germline-derived CDR1 and CDR2 are SNHLY and FYNNEI. V lost 7 bases and J lost 8, with 15 bases in between. This CDR3 is CASTGPGMDEQFF. CDR3 in DNA: TGTGCCAGCACTGGACCGGGGATGGATGAGCAGTTCTTC.

In its sample, this clonotype was seen a few times. The rearrangement links TRBV19 to TRBJ1-5; D not resolved. With 3 bases removed from V and 0 bases from J, the gap between germline ends came to 12 bases. This CDR3 is 16 amino acids long. Germline lookup yields CDR1 LNHDA and CDR2 SQIVND (reference sequence). The CDR3 here is CASSMRHDYSNQPQHF. The CDR3 nucleotides are TGTGCCAGTAGTATGAGACACGATTATAGCAATCAGCCCCAGCATTTT.

This clonotype was detected ten times or more. V gene TRBV9 combines with J gene TRBJ1-4, with 7 bases identical to TRBD1. CDR1 and CDR2 from the germline V gene are SGDLS and YYNGEE. Trimming at V came to 3 bases and at J to 6 bases, leaving 11 bases not matched to a gene. The length of the CDR3 is 16 residues. The CDR3 DNA reads TGTGCCAGCAGCGGCGGGACAGAAGATTTCCATGAAAAACTGTTTTTT. Its translation: CASSGGTEDFHEKLFF.

This clonotype was counted at least ten times. This rearrangement joins TRBV4-3 to TRBJ2-3, with 10 bases fitting TRBD2. There are 16 residues in the CDR3. Germline assignment: CDR1 LGHNA and CDR2 YSLEER. Trimming cost V 2 bases and J 3 bases; bases outside gene matches: 5. CDR3 protein: CASSQLAGDLTDTQYF. The CDR3 region has the DNA TGCGCCAGCAGCCAACTAGCGGGGGACCTGACAGATACGCAGTATTTT.

This sequence joins TRBV28 and TRBJ1-6; D not resolved. Germline loops: CDR1 MDHEN, CDR2 SYDVKM. The V gene lost 3 bases and the J gene lost 0 bases, with 6 bases spanning the gap. The CDR3 runs to 15 residues. CDR3 nucleotides: TGTGCCAGCAGTTTTGAGGGCTCCTATAATTCACCCCTCCACTTT. Protein product: CASSFEGSYNSPLHF.

This clonotype was detected many times. The CDR3 DNA is TGCAGTGCGAGACAGGGTAGCAATCAGCCCCAGCATTTT. This gives the protein CSARQGSNQPQHF. The chain uses TRBV20-1 and TRBJ1-5; 7 bases are a match to TRBD1. V lost 6 bases, J lost 0 bases, and 2 bases stayed unmatched. The germline gives CDR1 DFQATT, CDR2 SNEGSKA (reference sequence). This CDR3 is built from 13 residues.

There are many counts of this clonotype. This chain connects TRBV5-1 to TRBJ2-1; TRBD1 or TRBD2 may be the D gene (5 bases each). The CDR3 extends over 15 amino acids. CDR1 and CDR2 from the germline V gene are SGHRS and YFSETQ. The V and J ends lost 0 bases and 4 bases respectively, with 11 bases between them. This CDR3 is CASSLDGGAYNEQFF. Written as DNA, the CDR3 is TGCGCCAGCAGCTTGGATGGGGGAGCTTACAATGAGCAGTTCTTC.

This clonotype was found many times. J is TRBJ1-1 and V is TRBV28, with D tentatively TRBD1 (6 bases). Germline V CDR1 and CDR2: MDHEN, SYDVKM. V lost 2 bases, J lost 6 bases, and 13 bases lay in between. The CDR3 extends over 14 amino acids. In DNA form, the CDR3 reads TGTGCCAGCAGTTTAAATCTAGGACAGTCTGAAGCTTTCTTT. Its protein product is CASSLNLGQSEAFF.

This clonotype has only a few counts. J is TRBJ2-7 and V is TRBV27, with 7 bases aligning to TRBD2. Germline V CDR1 and CDR2: MNHEY, SMNVEV (reference sequence). V trimming: 4 bases; J trimming: 5 bases; junction bases outside the gene matches: 11. CDR3 size: 15 residues. This CDR3 reads CASSYSGGAGNEQYF. CDR3 nucleotides: TGTGCCAGCAGTTATTCGGGGGGAGCCGGGAACGAGCAGTACTTC.

This chain links TRBV12-3 or TRBV12-4 with TRBJ1-1, with a tentative D call TRBD1 (5 bases). Between the trimmed V and J ends, which lost 4 bases and 4 bases, there was a span of 22 bases. CDR3 size: 17 residues. CDR3 in amino acids: CASSYQGLRGQRTEAFF. In DNA form, the CDR3 reads TGTGCCAGCAGTTACCAGGGTTTGAGGGGCCAGCGCACTGAAGCTTTCTTT.

This clonotype was counted a few times. The chain is built from TRBV24-1 and TRBJ2-1, with TRBD1 identical over 8 bases. The ends lost 5 bases at V and 4 bases at J; junction bases unmatched: 3. Germline CDR1 and CDR2: KGHDR and SFDVKD. The CDR3 is made up of 14 amino acids. For the CDR3, the DNA is TGTGCCACCAGTGGCAGGGGGCTTTACAATGAGCAGTTCTTC. It yields the protein CATSGRGLYNEQFF.

This clonotype was detected only a few times. The chain joins TRBV28 to TRBJ1-6; no firm D call. The germline CDR1 and CDR2 sequences are MDHEN and SYDVKM. With 9 bases removed from V and 8 bases from J, the gap between germline ends came to 11 bases. The CDR3 sequence is 12 residues long. The CDR3 here is CASSLVDSPLHF. For the CDR3, the DNA is TGTGCCAGTTCACTAGTGGATTCACCCCTCCACTTT. The complete variable domain, with remaining parts taken from reference TRBV28 and TRBJ1-6, reads DVKVTQSSRYLVKRTGEKVFLECVQDMDHENMFWYRQDPGLGLRLIYFSYDVKMKEKGDIPEGYSVSREKKERFSLILESASTNQTSMYLCASSLVDSPLHFGNGTRLTVT.

This clonotype appeared many times. The chain combines TRBV18 with TRBJ1-1, with D possibly matching TRBD1 (6 bases). Deletions cut 8 bases from V and 4 bases from J, with 17 bases between. This CDR3 is 14 amino acids long. CDR1 KGHSH and CDR2 LQKENI come from the germline V gene. The CDR3 loop reads CASPVVGGSTEAFF. DNA of the CDR3: TGTGCCAGCCCAGTCGTCGGGGGCTCCACTGAAGCTTTCTTT.

The rearrangement uses TRBV25-1 and TRBJ1-2, with D hard to call. This CDR3 has 13 amino acids. Germline V lookup: CDR1 MGHDK, CDR2 SYGVNS. The V end was cut by 4 bases, the J end by 7 bases, with 13 bases between. CDR3 DNA sequence: TGTGCCAGCAGTGCCCTCGGGTCCGCTGGCTACACCTTC. Its translation: CASSALGSAGYTF.

This chain joins TRBV5-8 and TRBJ1-5; D unresolved. Germline values: CDR1 SGHTS, CDR2 YDEGEE. CDR3 length: 12 amino acids. V was clipped by 2 bases and J by 4 bases, with 4 bases between them. CDR3 protein: CASSLTNQPQHF. In DNA, the CDR3 is TGTGCCAGCAGCTTAACAAATCAGCCCCAGCATTTT.

This clonotype appeared many times. This rearrangement joins TRBV6-2 or TRBV6-3 to TRBJ1-1; D unclear. CDR3 size: 13 residues. The germline V gene encodes CDR1 MNHEY and CDR2 SVGEGT. Trimming cost V 4 bases and J 2 bases, with 8 bases left between them. The CDR3 nucleotides are TGTGCCAGCAGTTGGTCCAGCAACACTGAAGCTTTCTTT. Translating it yields CASSWSSNTEAFF.